Following are 17 T cell receptor beta chains from one sample sequenced in a study of monozygotic twins with inflammatory bowel disease. Reanalyzing the 5' RACE reads, TCRdb keeps one entry per CDR3 protein, without DNA. In total, the table holds approximately 330,000 distinct CDR3 sequences. Sequencing used blood. The source is a human donor with ulcerative colitis or Crohn's disease, or a healthy co-twin of an affected twin (not recorded which).

The J gene is TRBJ2-1, the V gene TRBV10-3; with no DNA, the TCRdb D assignment of TRBD1 cannot be verified. The CDR3 totals 16 residues. CDR1 and CDR2 from the germline V gene are ENHRY and SYGVKD. The CDR3 sequence: CAISENRQSSYNEQFF.

This rearrangement joins TRBV5-1 to TRBJ2-4; TCRdb gives TRBD1 as the D gene, but with no DNA this cannot be confirmed. The length of the CDR3 is 20 residues. Germline lookup yields CDR1 SGHRS and CDR2 YFSETQ. CDR3 region: CASSLNGQQKTSLAKNIQYF.

The V and J genes are TRBV5-6 and TRBJ2-3; TCRdb reports TRBD1, a call that lacks DNA to check it against. The CDR3 totals 15 residues. CDR1 SGHDT and CDR2 YYEEEE come from the germline V gene. CDR3 loop: CASSLMHRGTDTQYF.

The rearrangement uses TRBV5-1 and TRBJ2-1; there is no DNA to check the TCRdb D call of TRBD2. The CDR3 length is 17 residues. Germline V gene data show CDR1 as SGHRS and CDR2 as YFSETQ. The CDR3 here is CASSSLAGGSGRNEQFF. Using reference TRBV5-1 and TRBJ2-1 for the parts outside the CDR3, the full variable domain is KAGVTQTPRYLIKTRGQQVTLSCSPISGHRSVSWYQQTPGQGLQFLFEYFSETQRNKGNFPGRFSGRQFSNSRSEMNVSTLELGDSALYLCASSSLAGGSGRNEQFFGPGTRLTVL.

This chain links TRBV7-2 with TRBJ1-2; the TCRdb D gene call, TRBD1, has no DNA to confirm it. Germline V gene sequence: CDR1 SGHTA, CDR2 FQGNSA. This CDR3 has 15 residues. The CDR3 is CASSSRTGGRRGYTF.

V and J are TRBV5-1 and TRBJ2-7; the D call from TCRdb, TRBD1, cannot be confirmed without DNA. Germline-derived CDR1 and CDR2 are SGHRS and YFSETQ. There are 14 residues in the CDR3. The CDR3 loop reads CATTSTTGGDEQYF.

The V gene is TRBV7-3, the J gene TRBJ2-2. Germline assignment: CDR1 SGHTA and CDR2 FQGTGA. The CDR3 loop spans 14 amino acids. CDR3 region: CASSSNRIGGELFF.

This rearrangement joins TRBV7-2 to TRBJ2-7; TCRdb calls TRBD1, which cannot be checked without DNA. The V gene's germline CDR1 is SGHTA and CDR2 FQGNSA. This CDR3 is built from 14 residues. The CDR3 region is CASSLGSQGYEQYF. Full variable domain (missing parts from reference TRBV7-2 and TRBJ2-7): GAGVSQSPSNKVTEKGKDVELRCDPISGHTALYWYRQSLGQGLEFLIYFQGNSAPDKSGLPSDRFSAERTGGSVSTLTIQRTQQEDSAVYLCASSLGSQGYEQYFGPGTRLTVT.

The chain carries TRBV5-1 and TRBJ2-5; TCRdb calls TRBD1, which cannot be checked without DNA. CDR3 size: 15 residues. Germline V gives CDR1 SGHRS, CDR2 YFSETQ. The CDR3 region is CASSSATGEQETQYF.

The rearrangement joins TRBV7-9 to TRBJ2-7. The CDR3 is made up of 14 amino acids. Germline lookup yields CDR1 SEHNR and CDR2 FQNEAQ (reference sequence). The CDR3 reads CASSLTGTTYEQYF.

This chain links TRBV5-6 with TRBJ2-7; TCRdb proposes TRBD1, but this gene call is untestable without DNA. This CDR3 contains 15 residues. Per germline, CDR1 SGHDT and CDR2 YYEEEE. CDR3 residues: CASSFRVGNSYEQYF.

The V and J genes are TRBV28 and TRBJ1-1; with no DNA, the TCRdb D assignment of TRBD1 cannot be verified. This CDR3 has 18 residues. Germline assignment: CDR1 MDHEN and CDR2 SYDVKM. This chain's CDR3 is CASSLWLRGRTTNTEAFF.

The chain links TRBV21-1 to TRBJ1-5. TRBV21-1 is noted as a pseudogene. This CDR3 has 13 amino acids. The CDR3 sequence is CASSKPTDKPQHF.

The chain is built from TRBV9 and TRBJ1-1. The CDR3 covers 16 residues. Looked up from germline, CDR1 is SGDLS and CDR2 is YYNGEE. The CDR3 is CASSAILRDEGTEAFF.

The chain has TRBV11-2 and TRBJ2-7; TCRdb designates TRBD1, a call that cannot be tested without DNA. The CDR3 contains 13 residues. CDR1 and CDR2 from the germline V gene are SGHAT and FQNNGV. The CDR3 region is CASSLRDNYEQYF. Combining the CDR3 with reference TRBV11-2 and TRBJ2-7 gives the whole variable domain EAGVAQSPRYKIIEKRQSVAFWCNPISGHATLYWYQQILGQGPKLLIQFQNNGVVDDSQLPKDRFSAERLKGVDSTLKIQPAKLEDSAVYLCASSLRDNYEQYFGPGTRLTVT.

The CDR3 spells CASSLVPPGQGSFLHNNEQFF. The chain has TRBV7-6 and TRBJ2-1; the D call from TCRdb, TRBD1, cannot be confirmed without DNA. Germline V gene lookup returns CDR1 SGHVS and CDR2 FNYEAQ. CDR3 length equals 21 residues.

CDR3 protein: CASSLRQGNQPQHF. The chain couples TRBV5-6 to TRBJ1-5; TCRdb gives TRBD1 as the D gene, but with no DNA this cannot be confirmed. Looked up from germline, CDR1 is SGHDT and CDR2 is YYEEEE. The CDR3 contains 14 residues.